Listed below are T cell receptor beta chains from one sample, sequenced in a study of T cell repertoires in cytomegalovirus infection. No antigens are known for them. TCRdb redid the calling of the reads with MiXCR, one entry per CDR3 protein. The table has 700,000 to 950,000 distinct CDR3 sequences, approximately 32% seen once. The sample in question was cultured CD8+ T cells from PBMCs, obtained from culture after CMV antigen stimulation. All receptors come from a human donor in good health (CMV status not recorded). Some clones in this sample may be carry-over from other donors' samples. The CDR3 runs from the conserved cysteine through the conserved F or W. D genes are given only for firm matches. Part of the rows lack a size; the others show once, few, many or a class for expanded clones.

D	V	J	size	length	DNA	CDR3
TRBD2	TRBV4-1	TRBJ2-1	NA	16	TGCGCCAGCAGCCAAGAATTGGCGCGGGGGGGCGATGAGCAGTTCTTC	CASSQELARGGDEQFF
TRBD1	TRBV2	TRBJ1-1	many	13	TGTGCCAGCAGTGGACAGGGTGCGACTGAAGCTTTCTTT	CASSGQGATEAFF
NA	TRBV7-9	TRBJ2-2	NA	14	TGTGCCAGCAGCTTCTCAACATCGACCGGGGAGCTGTTTTTT	CASSFSTSTGELFF
NA	TRBV7-3	TRBJ2-3	NA	16	TGTGCCAGCAGCTTACTGGCCAGGATTAGCACAGATACGCAGTATTTT	CASSLLARISTDTQYF
TRBD1	TRBV27	TRBJ1-1	few	14	TGTGCCAGCAGCCCTGACAGGGAGGGCACTGAAGCTTTCTTT	CASSPDREGTEAFF
NA	TRBV9	TRBJ2-3	few	13	TGTGCCAGCAGCGCCAGACTCACAGATACGCAGTATTTT	CASSARLTDTQYF
NA	TRBV6-6	TRBJ2-7	NA	13	TGTGCCAGCTGGGACGTCGCAGCGTACGAGCAGTACTTC	CASWDVAAYEQYF
TRBD1	TRBV20-1	TRBJ1-6	NA	15	TGCAGTGCTAGGGACATGACAGGGGATTATTCACCCCTCCACTTT	CSARDMTGDYSPLHF
NA	TRBV5-4	TRBJ1-2	NA	11	TGTGCCAGCGGGTTAGGTGATGGCTACACCTTC	CASGLGDGYTF
TRBD2	TRBV6-2/TRBV6-3	TRBJ2-2	few	14	TGTGCCAGCAGCGAGCGGGAGAGCACCGGGGAGCTGTTTTTT	CASSERESTGELFF
TRBD1	TRBV12-5	TRBJ2-1	NA	16	TGTGCTAGTGGTTTCCTCATCAGGGACAGGGGGGATGAGCAGTTCTTC	CASGFLIRDRGDEQFF
NA	TRBV6-2/TRBV6-3	TRBJ1-1	NA	16	TGTGCCAGCAGTGGACTTAACAGCCACATGAACACTGAAGCTTTCTTT	CASSGLNSHMNTEAFF
NA	TRBV4-1	TRBJ1-5	few	16	TGCGCCAGCAGCCCCGAGGAGGCTTATAGCAATCAGCCCCAGCATTTT	CASSPEEAYSNQPQHF
NA	TRBV7-2	TRBJ2-7	many	13	TGTGCCAGCAGCTTCGGCGGGGTAAACGAGCAGTACTTC	CASSFGGVNEQYF
TRBD1	TRBV3-1	TRBJ1-5	many	14	TGTGCCAGCAGCCCCGGGACAGGGGGTCAGCCCCAGCATTTT	CASSPGTGGQPQHF
NA	TRBV6-1	TRBJ1-3	NA	16	TGTGCCAGCAGTTACGCCGGACAGTACTCTGGAAACACCATATATTTT	CASSYAGQYSGNTIYF
NA	TRBV9	TRBJ1-1	NA	19	TGTGCCAGCAGCTCTAACAACCGGCTCGGGGGTCCCATGAACACTGAAGCTTTCTTT	CASSSNNRLGGPMNTEAFF
TRBD2	TRBV6-5	TRBJ2-3	few	20	TGTGCCAGCAGTTCATACCGGACTAGCGGGGGTGGGTTCTACACAGATACGCAGTATTTT	CASSSYRTSGGGFYTDTQYF
NA	TRBV10-2	TRBJ1-2	NA	12	TGCGCCAGCAGTGTGGACCTCTATGGCTACACCTTC	CASSVDLYGYTF
NA	TRBV27	TRBJ1-6	NA	12	TGTGCCAGCACCGGAGGAGGTTCACCCCTCCACTTT	CASTGGGSPLHF
NA	TRBV6-1	TRBJ1-2	NA	16	TGTGCCAGCAGTGACCCGAGGACACAAGCTAACTATGGCTACACCTTC	CASSDPRTQANYGYTF
NA	TRBV7-2	TRBJ2-1	many	12	TGTGCCAGCAGCCCGGGATTAAAAGAGCAGTTCTTC	CASSPGLKEQFF
NA	TRBV28	TRBJ1-6	once	16	TGTGCCAGCAGTCTCATGGGGACGGAATATAATTCACCCCTCCACTTT	CASSLMGTEYNSPLHF
NA	TRBV6-6	TRBJ1-2	NA	15	TGTGCCAGCAGTTACTCGAATGGGGTCTCCTATGGCTACACCTTC	CASSYSNGVSYGYTF
NA	TRBV7-8	TRBJ2-7	many	15	TGTGCCAGCAGCCTGTTGGGGGCGAGCTCCTACGAGCAGTACTTC	CASSLLGASSYEQYF
TRBD1	TRBV25-1	TRBJ2-7	NA	16	TGTGCCAGCAGTGGCCCGGGACAGGGATATGTCTACGAGCAGTACTTC	CASSGPGQGYVYEQYF
TRBD1	TRBV29-1	TRBJ1-2	NA	11	TGCAGCGTCGTTACAGGGGATGGCTACACCTTC	CSVVTGDGYTF
NA	TRBV28	TRBJ1-3	NA	13	TGTGCCAGCAGTTTACGGGGGATAGACACCATATATTTT	CASSLRGIDTIYF
NA	TRBV11-2	TRBJ1-1	few	16	TGTGCCAGCAGCTTGTGGCGCCGGGAAACGAACACTGAAGCTTTCTTT	CASSLWRRETNTEAFF
TRBD1	TRBV9	TRBJ1-1	few	16	TGTGCCAGCAGCGCGCGGGCAGGGGGCGCGAACACTGAAGCTTTCTTT	CASSARAGGANTEAFF
NA	TRBV7-6	TRBJ2-2	many	16	TGTGCCAGCAGCTTCAGCGAAACAGCCAATCGCGAGGAGCTGTTTTTT	CASSFSETANREELFF
TRBD1	TRBV4-1	TRBJ2-1	NA	15	TGCGCCAGCAGCCACGTGGGACAGGGGTACAATGAGCAGTTCTTC	CASSHVGQGYNEQFF
NA	TRBV7-8	TRBJ1-6	many	17	TGTGCCAGCAGCTTAAGGTCTCGGGCATCCTATAATTCACCCCTCCACTTT	CASSLRSRASYNSPLHF
NA	TRBV19	TRBJ1-2	few	10	TGTGCCAGTAGTAACGGTGGCTACACCTTC	CASSNGGYTF
TRBD2	TRBV7-9	TRBJ2-1	few	17	TGTGCCAGCAGCTTAGTGGGGGGGGACTTCTCCTACAATGAGCAGTTCTTC	CASSLVGGDFSYNEQFF
NA	TRBV9	TRBJ1-4	few	14	TGTGCCAGCAGCGCGAGTGGGACTGATGAAAAACTGTTTTTT	CASSASGTDEKLFF
NA	TRBV10-2	TRBJ1-1	once	21	TGCGCCAGCAGTGAGGCATCGAAGGATGTCTGGGACAAGGCGGCGAACACTGAAGCTTTCTTT	CASSEASKDVWDKAANTEAFF
NA	TRBV12-3/TRBV12-4	TRBJ2-6	few	13	TGTGCCAGCACCTCGACCGGGGCCAACGTCCTGACTTTC	CASTSTGANVLTF
NA	TRBV13	TRBJ2-1	NA	13	TGTGCCAGCTCGGGGCTAGCGCCTAATGAGCAGTTCTTC	CASSGLAPNEQFF
NA	TRBV6-8	TRBJ1-2	NA	14	TGTGCCAGCAGTTACTCCGGACAGCAAAAGGGCTACACCTTC	CASSYSGQQKGYTF
NA	TRBV6-2/TRBV6-3	TRBJ2-1	many	11	TGTGCCAGCAGTTACGGGCAGGAGCAGTTCTTC	CASSYGQEQFF
TRBD1	TRBV19	TRBJ2-3	NA	14	TGTGTCAGTAATGCACAGGGGGCGGCGGATACGCAGTATTTT	CVSNAQGAADTQYF
NA	TRBV19	TRBJ1-1	once	13	TGTGCCAGTAGTATAGGTGGGAAGGCTGAAGCTTTCTTT	CASSIGGKAEAFF
TRBD1	TRBV19	TRBJ2-7	NA	16	TGTGCCAGTAGTCTGAGTCGGGACAGGGGTGTCTACGAGCAGTACTTC	CASSLSRDRGVYEQYF
TRBD1	TRBV24-1	TRBJ1-1	NA	14	TGTGCCACCAGTGATCCACAGGGGCCCACTGAAGCTTTCTTT	CATSDPQGPTEAFF
NA	TRBV12-5	TRBJ2-3	NA	14	TGTGCTAGTGGTTCCCCAGGGGTTGGAGATACGCAGTATTTT	CASGSPGVGDTQYF
NA	TRBV6-1	TRBJ1-1	few	12	TGTGCCAGCGGACACCTGAACACTGAAGCTTTCTTT	CASGHLNTEAFF
NA	TRBV7-9	TRBJ1-3	few	17	TGTGCCAGCAGCCGGCCCACCTATGCGACCACAGTAGACACCATATATTTT	CASSRPTYATTVDTIYF
TRBD2	TRBV7-7	TRBJ2-5	few	17	TGTGCTAGCAGCCCTGGTCTAGCGGGGGCCCACCAAGAGACCCAGTACTTC	CASSPGLAGAHQETQYF
TRBD1	TRBV2	TRBJ1-1	NA	15	TGTGCCAGCAGTCCATCACAGGGGGGCAACACTGAAGCTTTCTTT	CASSPSQGGNTEAFF
NA	TRBV29-1	TRBJ2-5	NA	15	TGCAGCGTTGAATGGGCAGTCAGGCTACAAGAGACCCAGTACTTC	CSVEWAVRLQETQYF
NA	TRBV6-5	TRBJ2-1	NA	14	TGTGCCAGCAGCCCCGGCGGCGGTGCGAATGAGCAGTTCTTC	CASSPGGGANEQFF
TRBD1	TRBV28	TRBJ1-4	few	16	TGTGCCAGCAGTTGGCCCGGGACAGAGATTAATGAAAAACTGTTTTTT	CASSWPGTEINEKLFF
NA	TRBV4-1	TRBJ1-1	NA	14	TGCGCCAGCAGCCAAATTGAGGGGAACACTGAAGCTTTCTTT	CASSQIEGNTEAFF
TRBD2	TRBV4-3	TRBJ2-2	NA	19	TGCGCCAGCAGCCAAGAGGCAGCGACTAGCGAATTTGGTACCGGGGAGCTGTTTTTT	CASSQEAATSEFGTGELFF